This is a list of T cell receptor beta chains from one sample in a study of cytomegalovirus exposure and HLA in healthy donors. Using immunoSEQ multiplex PCR, the repertoire was profiled, and TCRdb retains in-frame clones only, with some absent. The sample records under 150,000 clones, over 70% being singletons. The specimen sequenced was PBMCs. Receptors originate from a woman aged 40 to 50 in good health and CMV-seronegative. Both conserved end residues are part of each CDR3.

TRBV5-1	TRBJ2-7	CASSTSPGQGSYEQYF
TRBV14	TRBJ2-5	CASSRTSGGLLRRETQYF
TRBV6-6	TRBJ1-1	CASSSADRVPEAFF
TRBV7-2	TRBJ1-2	CASSPRQGGYTF
TRBV2	TRBJ2-5	CASGGETQYF
TRBV5-1	TRBJ1-1	CASSNTGEMGAFF
TRBV19	TRBJ1-5	CASSMGGNQPQHF
TRBV19	TRBJ1-5	CASSPWDRENQPQHF
TRBV19	TRBJ2-3	CASSIGTLGSDTQYF
TRBV6-1	TRBJ1-6	CASSEVRAPNSPLHF
TRBV10-3	TRBJ2-3	CAISESMSARGSTDTQYF
TRBV6-5	TRBJ2-6	CASMTRRANVLTF
TRBV7-6	TRBJ1-2	CASSLPPRQGIF
TRBV19	TRBJ1-4	CASSPGQLNEKLFF
TRBV5-8	TRBJ1-5	CASSQRGQGDYSNQPQHF
TRBV11-2	TRBJ2-2	CASSRGNTNTGELFF
TRBV7-8	TRBJ2-1	CASSSGTSLDEQFF
TRBV14	TRBJ1-1	CASSRGPGGTEAFF
TRBV7-3	TRBJ2-6	CASSLWGAGANVLTF
TRBV4-3	TRBJ2-7	CASSQDPRTGFHEQYF
TRBV27	TRBJ1-2	CASSLSPGFYGYTF
TRBV2	TRBJ2-7	CATQRQGVSYEQYF
TRBV4-1	TRBJ1-4	CASNSGQDILSEKLFF
TRBV29-1	TRBJ2-2	CSVSRGGGRELFF
TRBV7-8	TRBJ1-5	CASSLAYVRDQPQHF
TRBV29-1	TRBJ2-7	CSAGGTYYEQYF
TRBV18	TRBJ1-4	CASSTQGSNEKLFF
TRBV4-1	TRBJ2-1	CASSQGTRLAGEGEQFF
TRBV2	TRBJ1-4	CASSRDTTTNEKLFF
TRBV28	TRBJ1-1	CASSQTGANTEAFF
TRBV5-6	TRBJ1-2	CASSFGGAGGYTF
TRBV25-1	TRBJ2-7	CASGARGAREQYF
TRBV28	TRBJ2-7	CASRTGTGMGEQYF
TRBV28	TRBJ2-7	CAHGRGLSYEQYF
TRBV6-1	TRBJ1-2	CASSRTGGLDYGYTF
TRBV7-3	TRBJ1-1	CASSTTPGTPEAFF
TRBV7-3	TRBJ2-3	CASSLRPLRGTGGDTQYF
TRBV5-4	TRBJ1-3	CASSLGQRSSGNTIYF
TRBV5-6	TRBJ1-4	CASNLGGLRNEKLFF
TRBV28	TRBJ1-1	CASSPGTGTEAFF
TRBV6-1	TRBJ2-3	CASARTSHGDTQYF
TRBV4-3	TRBJ2-3	CASSPGGQADTQYF
TRBV28	TRBJ1-5	CASSPVGTGFNQPQHF
TRBV29-1	TRBJ2-7	CSVERAGTSGGSVNRHEQYF